The entry that follows covers one T cell receptor beta chain sequence. The entry originates in a study of T cells in narcolepsy. CDR1 is SGHRS and CDR2 is YFSETQ in the germline V gene. CDR3 length: 15 residues. J was trimmed by 4 bases and V by 6 bases; bases with no gene match: 7. Generated by immunoSEQ multiplex PCR, the TCRdb table keeps only in-frame clones and is missing some. The sample holds roughly 35,000 clones, approximately 86% seen once. The clonotype was recovered from a human donor with narcolepsy. Sequencing was done on a sample of CD45RA- memory CD4+ T cells from PBMCs. The chain recombines TRBV5-1 with TRBJ2-1; 10 positions agree with TRBD2. CDR3 DNA sequence: TGCGCCAGCACCTTAGCGGGGGGCGAATACAATGAGCAGTTCTTC. Protein: CASTLAGGEYNEQFF.